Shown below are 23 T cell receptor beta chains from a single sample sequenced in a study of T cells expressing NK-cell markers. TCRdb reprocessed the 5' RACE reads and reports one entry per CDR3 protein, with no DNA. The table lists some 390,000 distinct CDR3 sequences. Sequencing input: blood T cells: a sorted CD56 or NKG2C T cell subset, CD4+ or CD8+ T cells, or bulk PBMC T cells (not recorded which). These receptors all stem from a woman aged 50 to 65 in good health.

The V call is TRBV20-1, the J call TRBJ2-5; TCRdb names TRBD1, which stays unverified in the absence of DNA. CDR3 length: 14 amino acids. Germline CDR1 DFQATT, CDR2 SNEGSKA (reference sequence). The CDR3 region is CSASRKGLQETQYF.

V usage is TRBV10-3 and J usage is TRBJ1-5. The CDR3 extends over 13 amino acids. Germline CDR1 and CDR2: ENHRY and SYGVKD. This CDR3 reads CAISGSDNQPQHF.

CDR3 sequence: CASSVGLAGASYEQYF. The rearrangement links TRBV9 to TRBJ2-7; TCRdb's D call of TRBD2 is untestable without DNA. The CDR3 contains 16 residues. The germline V gene has CDR1 SGDLS and CDR2 YYNGEE.

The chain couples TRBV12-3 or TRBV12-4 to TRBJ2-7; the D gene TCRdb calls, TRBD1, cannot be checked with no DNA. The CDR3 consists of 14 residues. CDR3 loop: CASSSGTGSYEQYF.

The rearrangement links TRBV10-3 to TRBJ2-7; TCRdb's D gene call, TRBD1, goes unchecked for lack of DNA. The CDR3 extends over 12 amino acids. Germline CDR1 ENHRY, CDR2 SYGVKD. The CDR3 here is CAISPGTGYEYF.

CDR3 residues: CASSSTDEGKFF. The chain combines TRBV28 with TRBJ2-1; lacking DNA, the TRBD1 call made by TCRdb goes unchecked. Germline V gives CDR1 MDHEN, CDR2 SYDVKM. The CDR3 has 12 amino acids.

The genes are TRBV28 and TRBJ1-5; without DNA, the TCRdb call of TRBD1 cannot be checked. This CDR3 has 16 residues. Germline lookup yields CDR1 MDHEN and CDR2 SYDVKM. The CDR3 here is CASSHTQGLSNQPQHF.

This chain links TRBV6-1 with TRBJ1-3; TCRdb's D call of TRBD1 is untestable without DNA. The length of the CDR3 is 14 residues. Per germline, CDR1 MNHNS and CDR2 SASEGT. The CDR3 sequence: CASSTGTGSNTIYF.

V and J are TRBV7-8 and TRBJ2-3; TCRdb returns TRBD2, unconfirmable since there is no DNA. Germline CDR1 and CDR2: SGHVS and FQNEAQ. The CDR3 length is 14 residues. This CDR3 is CASTRTLGTDTQYF.

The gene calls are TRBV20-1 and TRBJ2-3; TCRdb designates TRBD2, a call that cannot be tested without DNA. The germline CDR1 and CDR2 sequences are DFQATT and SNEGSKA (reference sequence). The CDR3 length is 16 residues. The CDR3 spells CSASLVASGQGDTQYF.

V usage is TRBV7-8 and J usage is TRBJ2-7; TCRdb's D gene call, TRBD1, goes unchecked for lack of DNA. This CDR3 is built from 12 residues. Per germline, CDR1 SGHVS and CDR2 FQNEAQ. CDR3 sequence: CASSLSPGRIYF. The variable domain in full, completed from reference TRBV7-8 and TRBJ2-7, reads GAGVSQSPRYKVAKRGQDVALRCDPISGHVSLFWYQQALGQGPEFLTYFQNEAQLDKSGLPSDRFFAERPEGSVSTLKIQRTQQEDSAVYLCASSLSPGRIYFGPGTRLTVT.

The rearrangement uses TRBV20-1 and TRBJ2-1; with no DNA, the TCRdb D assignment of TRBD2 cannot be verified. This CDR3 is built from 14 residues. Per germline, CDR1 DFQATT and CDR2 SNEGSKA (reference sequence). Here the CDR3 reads CSARLSAGYNEQFF.

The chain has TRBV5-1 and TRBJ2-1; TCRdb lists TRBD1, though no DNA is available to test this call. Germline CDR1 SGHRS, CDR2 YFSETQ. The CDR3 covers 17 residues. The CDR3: CASSLSLQGAIDNEQFF.

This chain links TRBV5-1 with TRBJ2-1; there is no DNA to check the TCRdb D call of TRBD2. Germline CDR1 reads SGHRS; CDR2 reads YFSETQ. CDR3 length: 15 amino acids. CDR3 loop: CASSYRTSGYNEQFF.

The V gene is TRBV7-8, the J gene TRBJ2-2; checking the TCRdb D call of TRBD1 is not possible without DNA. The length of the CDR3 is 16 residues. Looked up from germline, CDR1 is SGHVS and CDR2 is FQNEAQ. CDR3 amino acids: CASSRVGGGATGELFF.

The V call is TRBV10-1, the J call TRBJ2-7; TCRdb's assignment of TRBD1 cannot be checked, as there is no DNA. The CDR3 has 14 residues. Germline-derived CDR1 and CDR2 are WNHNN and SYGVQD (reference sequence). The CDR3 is CATMSGTGPYEQYF.

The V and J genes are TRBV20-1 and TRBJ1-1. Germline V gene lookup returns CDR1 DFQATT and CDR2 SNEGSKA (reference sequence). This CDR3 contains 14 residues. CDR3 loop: CSARSDWQYTEAFF.

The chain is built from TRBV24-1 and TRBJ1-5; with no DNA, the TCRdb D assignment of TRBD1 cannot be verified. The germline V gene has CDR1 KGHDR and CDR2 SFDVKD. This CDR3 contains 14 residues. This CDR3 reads CATRDRGSNQPQHF.

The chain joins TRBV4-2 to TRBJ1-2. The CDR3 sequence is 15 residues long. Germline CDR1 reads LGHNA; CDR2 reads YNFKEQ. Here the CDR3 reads CASSQDDGSNYGYTF.

The CDR3 sequence: CASSVGAVGDEVF. This chain joins TRBV9 and TRBJ2-1; there is no DNA to check the TCRdb D call of TRBD1. Germline CDR1 reads SGDLS; CDR2 reads YYNGEE. The CDR3 consists of 13 residues.

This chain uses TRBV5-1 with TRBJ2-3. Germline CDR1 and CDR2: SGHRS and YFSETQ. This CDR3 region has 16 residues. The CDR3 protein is CASSFLQRSSSDTQYF.

The CDR3 is CASSQAFLGQGRVRMDTEAFF. V usage is TRBV7-9 and J usage is TRBJ1-1; TCRdb selects TRBD1, and the lack of DNA leaves this call unchecked. CDR3 size: 21 residues. The germline V gene has CDR1 SEHNR and CDR2 FQNEAQ (reference sequence).

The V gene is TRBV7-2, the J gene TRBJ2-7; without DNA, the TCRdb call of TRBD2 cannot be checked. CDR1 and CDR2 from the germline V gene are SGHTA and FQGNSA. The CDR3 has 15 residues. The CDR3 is CASQTLSGTSNEQYF.